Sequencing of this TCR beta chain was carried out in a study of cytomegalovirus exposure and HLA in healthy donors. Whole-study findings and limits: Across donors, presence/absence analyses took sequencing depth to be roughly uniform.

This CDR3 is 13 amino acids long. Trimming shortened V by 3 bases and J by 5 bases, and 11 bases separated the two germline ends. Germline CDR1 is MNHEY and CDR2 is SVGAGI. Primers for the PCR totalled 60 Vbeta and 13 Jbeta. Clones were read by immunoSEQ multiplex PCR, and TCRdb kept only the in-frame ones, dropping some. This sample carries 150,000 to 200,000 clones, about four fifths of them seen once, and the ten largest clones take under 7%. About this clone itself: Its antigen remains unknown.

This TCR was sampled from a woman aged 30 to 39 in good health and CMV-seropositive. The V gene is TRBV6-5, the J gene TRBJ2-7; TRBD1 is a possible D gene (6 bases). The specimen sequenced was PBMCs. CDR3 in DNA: TGTGCCAGCAGTTATAACAGGGTGAACGAGCAGTACTTC. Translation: CASSYNRVNEQYF.